This TCR beta chain was sequenced in a study of T-cell reconstitution after alpha-beta-depleted transplantation in children. Regarding the study as a whole: Reportedly, alpha-beta T cells present about two months post-transplant originated from several hundred expanded clones of graft origin. After one year, T-cell counts and TCRbeta diversity mostly came from new T cells. From surviving recipient T cells and thymic progenitors came the high day-60 TCRbeta diversity observed in some patients.

This CDR3 contains 15 residues. V was shortened by 5 bases and J by 4 bases, with 15 bases between the two germline ends. Concerning this clonotype itself: No antigen is known for it.

Molecular barcoding with unique molecular identifiers was used for the TCRbeta library. TCRdb passed the PCR reads through MiXCR, listing each CDR3 protein once. Among some 830,000 distinct CDR3 sequences listed, 15% to 20% were seen once. The sequence was collected from a male patient between 10 and 17 years old who had a stem cell transplant for acute lymphoblastic leukemia, so the T cells may come from the graft donor. The rearrangement joins TRBV12-3 or TRBV12-4 to TRBJ1-3; possible D gene TRBD1, 6 bases. Here the sequenced sample was PBMCs, mostly from graft donor cells, taken 360 days after TCRalphabeta/CD19-depleted stem cell transplant. Written as DNA, the CDR3 is TGTGCCAGCAGTGGACAGACCTTGCCGGGAAACACCATATATTTT. Translated: CASSGQTLPGNTIYF.